This paragraph covers one T cell receptor beta chain sequence. The sample belongs to a study of T cell changes during pregnancy in multiple sclerosis. V lost 2 bases, J lost 7 bases, and 12 bases stayed unmatched. Germline lookup yields CDR1 SGHRS and CDR2 YFSETQ. CDR3 length equals 15 residues. Sequenced by immunoSEQ multiplex PCR; TCRdb stores in-frame clones only, minus some. The sample consists of approximately 50,000 clones, roughly 92% of them appearing once. The sequencing here drew on CD4+ T cells from peripheral blood mononuclear cells, taken after pregnancy. The chain employs TRBV5-1 and TRBJ2-7, with 7 bases matching TRBD1. The receptor was isolated from a female donor with multiple sclerosis, enrolled in a pregnancy study. The CDR3 is CASSLTGAPTEEQYF. CDR3 bases: TGCGCCAGCAGCTTAACAGGGGCCCCTACTGAGGAGCAGTACTTC.